The 17 T cell receptor beta chains below were found in one sample sequenced in a study of blood T cell repertoires in COVID-19. Measured with immunoSEQ multiplex PCR; TCRdb has only the in-frame clones, and not every one. In the table there are about 210,000 clones, around four fifths of which are singletons. Input material: peripheral blood. These receptors came from a woman aged 45-65 years with active or convalescent COVID-19.

The chain couples TRBV7-9 to TRBJ2-4; D is perhaps TRBD2 (6 bases). V was shortened by 5 bases and J by 10 bases, with 15 bases between the two germline ends. This CDR3 region has 13 residues. The germline V gene encodes CDR1 SEHNR and CDR2 FQNEAQ (reference sequence). CDR3 bases: TGTGCCAGCAGCCGGGACTCCGCGAGGATTCAGTACTTC. As protein: CASSRDSARIQYF.

This clone was seen a handful of times. The chain links TRBV5-1 to TRBJ1-1; 8 bases map to TRBD1. Germline CDR1 is SGHRS and CDR2 is YFSETQ. The trim removed 3 bases at V and 4 bases at J, leaving 2 bases unmatched. The CDR3 extends over 13 amino acids. CDR3 in amino acids: CASSSQGGTEAFF. Written as DNA, the CDR3 is TGCGCCAGCAGCTCACAGGGGGGCACTGAAGCTTTCTTT.

This chain links TRBV10-3 with TRBJ1-4; D is undetermined. The CDR3 covers 13 residues. Per the germline V gene, CDR1 is ENHRY and CDR2 is SYGVKD. With 4 bases removed from V and 3 bases from J, the gap between germline ends came to 6 bases. The CDR3 spells CAISAISNEKLFF. For the CDR3, the DNA is TGTGCCATCAGTGCCATTTCTAATGAAAAACTGTTTTTT.

J is TRBJ1-5 and V is TRBV6-5; D may be TRBD1 (5 bases). The germline V and J ends were trimmed by 6 bases and 6 bases, with 12 bases remaining between them. Germline V gene data show CDR1 as MNHEY and CDR2 as SVGAGI. The CDR3 is made up of 13 amino acids. The CDR3 here is CASSREVRQPQHF. The CDR3 region has the DNA TGTGCCAGCAGCAGGGAGGTCCGTCAGCCCCAGCATTTT.

The chain links TRBV30 to TRBJ2-2; 10 nucleotides line up with TRBD2. V lost 2 bases to trimming and J lost 3 bases; unmatched junction nucleotides: 3. There are 15 residues in the CDR3. CDR1 is GTSNPN and CDR2 is SVGIG in the germline V gene (reference sequence). CDR3 amino acids: CAWSSLAGDTGELFF. The CDR3 DNA reads TGTGCCTGGAGTAGTCTAGCGGGAGACACCGGGGAGCTGTTTTTT.

The rearrangement joins TRBV4-2 to TRBJ2-2, with 8 bases lining up with TRBD2. Germline CDR1 LGHNA, CDR2 YNFKEQ. V dropped 0 bases and J dropped 8; count of bases not matched to a gene: 5. The CDR3 totals 15 residues. The chain's CDR3 is CASSQDPSSGGELFF. The CDR3 coding sequence is TGTGCCAGCAGCCAAGATCCGTCTAGCGGGGGGGAGCTGTTTTTT.

This chain joins TRBV27 and TRBJ1-1; 7 positions match TRBD1. Germline CDR1 is MNHEY and CDR2 is SMNVEV (reference sequence). The CDR3 has 14 residues. Trimming removed 3 bases from V and 1 base from J; junction bases left unmatched: 2. The chain's CDR3 is CASSLTGTNTEAFF. CDR3 bases: TGTGCCAGCAGTTTGACAGGGACGAACACTGAAGCTTTCTTT.

V usage is TRBV14 and J usage is TRBJ2-1; 11 nucleotides match TRBD2. Germline values: CDR1 SGHDN, CDR2 FVKESK. The CDR3 length is 13 residues. J lost 12 bases, V lost 2 bases, and 3 bases had no gene match. In DNA, the CDR3 is TGTGCCAGCAGCCAAACTAGCGGGAGTGGGCAGTTCTTC. It encodes CASSQTSGSGQFF.

As concerns this clone: The sample carries other DNA sequences with the same CDR3. The chain is built from TRBV2 and TRBJ1-2; the D gene is possibly TRBD1 (6 bases). Germline V gene sequence: CDR1 SNHLY, CDR2 FYNNEI. This CDR3 is built from 13 residues. Trimming removed 4 bases at V and 2 bases at J, with 8 bases between. CDR3 DNA sequence: TGTGCCAGCAGTGTTCAGGGGAACTATGGCTACACCTTC. This translates into CASSVQGNYGYTF.

The V and J genes are TRBV14 and TRBJ1-2; a weak D match, TRBD1 (6 bases). This CDR3 region has 16 residues. Germline CDR1 is SGHDN and CDR2 is FVKESK. Trimming took off 3 bases at V and 2 bases at J, with 16 bases between the two ends. The CDR3 DNA sequence: TGTGCCAGCAGCCATCTAGGACAGAGGGAGAACTATGGCTACACCTTC. Its translation is CASSHLGQRENYGYTF.

DNA of the CDR3: TGCGCCAGCAGCTTTAGACAGGGGGCCGGGAACACTGAAGCTTTCTTT. This gives the protein CASSFRQGAGNTEAFF. The V and J genes are TRBV5-1 and TRBJ1-1, with TRBD1 identical over 10 bases. The germline V gene has CDR1 SGHRS and CDR2 YFSETQ. This CDR3 spans 16 amino acids. With V trimmed by 2 bases and J by 1 base, 5 bases remained unmatched. The whole variable domain, filled in from reference TRBV5-1 and TRBJ1-1, reads KAGVTQTPRYLIKTRGQQVTLSCSPISGHRSVSWYQQTPGQGLQFLFEYFSETQRNKGNFPGRFSGRQFSNSRSEMNVSTLELGDSALYLCASSFRQGAGNTEAFFGQGTRLTVV.

The V gene is TRBV2, the J gene TRBJ2-7, with D possibly matching TRBD1 (5 bases). Germline V gene sequence: CDR1 SNHLY, CDR2 FYNNEI. The CDR3 has 13 amino acids. V was trimmed by 7 bases and J by 6 bases, leaving 16 bases between them. DNA for the CDR3: TGTGCCAGCACTGGGCAGGGTGGTGGCGAGCAGTACTTC. It is translated as CASTGQGGGEQYF.

V usage is TRBV10-1 and J usage is TRBJ1-5; TRBD1 aligns across 7 bases. The CDR3 is made up of 15 amino acids. Germline CDR1 WNHNN, CDR2 SYGVQD (reference sequence). The V and J ends lost 7 bases and 4 bases, in that order; junction bases with no gene match: 10. The CDR3 DNA sequence: TGCGCCAGCAACAGGACAGGAGTCCGAAATCAGCCCCAGCATTTT. This sequence encodes CASNRTGVRNQPQHF.

This clone appeared once. The chain employs TRBV19 and TRBJ1-1, with 8 positions matching TRBD1. From germline, CDR1 is LNHDA and CDR2 SQIVND (reference sequence). The CDR3 runs 15 residues. V was pared by 9 bases and J by 4 bases, with 13 bases of the junction left unmatched. For the CDR3, the DNA is TGTGCCAGCCGACAGGGGCCTCGGTTAGGCACTGAAGCTTTCTTT. Translated, it gives CASRQGPRLGTEAFF.

V usage is TRBV2 and J usage is TRBJ2-7, with 8 bases lining up with TRBD2. CDR3 size: 14 residues. J was trimmed by 3 bases and V by 8 bases; bases with no gene match: 9. Looked up from germline, CDR1 is SNHLY and CDR2 is FYNNEI. The CDR3 DNA reads as TGTGCCAGCGAGACCGGGAGCGGGAGCTACGAGCAGTACTTC. It translates to CASETGSGSYEQYF.

The CDR3 loop reads CAISESTGERTDTQYF. The DNA for the CDR3 is TGTGCCATCAGTGAGTCGACGGGGGAAAGGACAGATACGCAGTATTTT. This chain links TRBV10-3 with TRBJ2-3, with D possibly matching TRBD2 (6 bases). CDR1 is ENHRY and CDR2 is SYGVKD in the germline V gene. V was clipped by 0 bases and J by 3 bases, with 13 bases between them. The CDR3 sequence is 16 residues long.

The CDR3 loop reads CASTPDAATDTQYF. CDR3 coding DNA: TGTGCCAGCACTCCCGACGCGGCCACAGATACGCAGTATTTT. The V call is TRBV2, the J call TRBJ2-3; D unclear. CDR1 SNHLY and CDR2 FYNNEI come from the germline V gene. The CDR3 loop spans 14 amino acids. V lost 7 bases and J lost 2, with 13 bases in between.